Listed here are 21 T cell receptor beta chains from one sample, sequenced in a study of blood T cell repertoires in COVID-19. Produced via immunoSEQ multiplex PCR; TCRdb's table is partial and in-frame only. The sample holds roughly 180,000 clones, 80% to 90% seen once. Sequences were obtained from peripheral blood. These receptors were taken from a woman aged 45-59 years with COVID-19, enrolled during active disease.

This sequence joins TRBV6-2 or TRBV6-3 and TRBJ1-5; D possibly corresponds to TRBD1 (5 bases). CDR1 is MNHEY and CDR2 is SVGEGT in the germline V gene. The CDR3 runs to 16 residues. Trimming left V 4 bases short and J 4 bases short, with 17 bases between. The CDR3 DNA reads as TGTGCCAGCAGTTTGGAATCAGGGAGGTCAAATCAGCCCCAGCATTTT. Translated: CASSLESGRSNQPQHF.

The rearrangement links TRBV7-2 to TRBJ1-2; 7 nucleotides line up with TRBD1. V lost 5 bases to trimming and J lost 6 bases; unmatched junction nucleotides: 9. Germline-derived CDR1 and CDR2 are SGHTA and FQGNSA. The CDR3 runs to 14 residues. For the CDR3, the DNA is TGTGCCAGCAGCAACCCGACAGGGCCGAATGGCTACACCTTC. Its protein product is CASSNPTGPNGYTF.

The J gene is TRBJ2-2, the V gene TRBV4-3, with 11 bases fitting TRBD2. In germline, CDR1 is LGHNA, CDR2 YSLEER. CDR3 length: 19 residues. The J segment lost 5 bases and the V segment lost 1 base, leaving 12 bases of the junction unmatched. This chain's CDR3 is CASSQATSGGRSRTGELFF. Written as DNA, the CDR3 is TGCGCCAGCAGCCAAGCTACTAGCGGGGGCCGCTCGAGGACCGGGGAGCTGTTTTTT.

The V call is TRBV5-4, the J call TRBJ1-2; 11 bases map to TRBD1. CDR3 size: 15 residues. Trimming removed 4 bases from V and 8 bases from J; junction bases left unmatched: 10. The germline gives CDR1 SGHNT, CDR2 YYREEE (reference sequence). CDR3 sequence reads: CASSPGGTGGWGYTF. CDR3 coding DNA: TGTGCCAGCAGCCCGGGCGGGACAGGGGGATGGGGCTACACCTTC.

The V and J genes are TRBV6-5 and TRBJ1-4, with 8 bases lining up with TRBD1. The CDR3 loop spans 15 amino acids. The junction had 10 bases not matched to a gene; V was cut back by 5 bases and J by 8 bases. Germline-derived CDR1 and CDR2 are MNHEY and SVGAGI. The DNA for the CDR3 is TGTGCCAGCAGTCTCTACAGGGGGAGAGAGGAAAAACTGTTTTTT. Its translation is CASSLYRGREEKLFF.

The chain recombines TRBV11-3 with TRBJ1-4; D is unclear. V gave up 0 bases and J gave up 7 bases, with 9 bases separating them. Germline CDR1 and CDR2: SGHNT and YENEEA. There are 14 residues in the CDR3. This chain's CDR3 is CASSLDPVGEKLFF. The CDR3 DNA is TGTGCCAGCAGCTTAGATCCAGTTGGTGAAAAACTGTTTTTT.

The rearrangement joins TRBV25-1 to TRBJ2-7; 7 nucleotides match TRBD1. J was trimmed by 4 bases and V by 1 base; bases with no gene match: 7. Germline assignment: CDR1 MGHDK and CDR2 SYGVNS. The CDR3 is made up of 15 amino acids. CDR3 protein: CASSESQGSIYEQYF. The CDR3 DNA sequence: TGTGCCAGCAGTGAATCACAGGGGAGTATTTACGAGCAGTACTTC.

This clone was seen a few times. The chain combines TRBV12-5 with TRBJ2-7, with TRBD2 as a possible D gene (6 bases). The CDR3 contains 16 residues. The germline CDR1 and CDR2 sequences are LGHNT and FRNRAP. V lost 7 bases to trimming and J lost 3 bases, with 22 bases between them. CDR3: CASAKEGTALFYEQYF. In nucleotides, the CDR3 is TGTGCTAGTGCCAAGGAGGGAACAGCTCTTTTCTACGAGCAGTACTTC.

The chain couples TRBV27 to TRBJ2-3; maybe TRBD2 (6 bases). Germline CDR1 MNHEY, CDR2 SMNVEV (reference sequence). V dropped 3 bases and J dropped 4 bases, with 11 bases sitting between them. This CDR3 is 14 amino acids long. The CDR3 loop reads CASSFSGVADTQYF. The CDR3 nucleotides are TGTGCCAGCAGTTTTTCGGGGGTCGCAGATACGCAGTATTTT.

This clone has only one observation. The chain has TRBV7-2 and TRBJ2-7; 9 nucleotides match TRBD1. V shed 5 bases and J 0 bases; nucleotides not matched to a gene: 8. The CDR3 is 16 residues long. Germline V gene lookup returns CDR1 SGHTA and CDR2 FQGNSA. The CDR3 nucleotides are TGTGCCAGCAGCAAACTGGGACAGGGACCCTCCTACGAGCAGTACTTC. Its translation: CASSKLGQGPSYEQYF.

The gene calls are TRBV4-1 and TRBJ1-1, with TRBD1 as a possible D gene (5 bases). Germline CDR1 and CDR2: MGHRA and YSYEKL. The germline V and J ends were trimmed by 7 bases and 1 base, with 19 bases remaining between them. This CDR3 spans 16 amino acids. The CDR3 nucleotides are TGCGCCAGCAACCCGCCGCTCAGGGATGGGAACACTGAAGCTTTCTTT. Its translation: CASNPPLRDGNTEAFF.

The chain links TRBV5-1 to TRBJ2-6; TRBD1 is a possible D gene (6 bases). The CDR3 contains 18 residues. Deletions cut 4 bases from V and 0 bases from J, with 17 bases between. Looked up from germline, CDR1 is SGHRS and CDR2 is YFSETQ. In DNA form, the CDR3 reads TGCGCCAGCAGCGTACGATCGACAGGCTACTCTGGGGCCAACGTCCTGACTTTC. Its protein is CASSVRSTGYSGANVLTF.

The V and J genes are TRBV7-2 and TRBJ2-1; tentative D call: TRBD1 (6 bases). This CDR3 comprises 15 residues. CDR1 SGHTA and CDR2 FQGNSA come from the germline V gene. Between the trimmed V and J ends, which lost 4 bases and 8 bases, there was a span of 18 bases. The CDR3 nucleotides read TGTGCCAGCAGCTCGTTGGGGGCCAGCTGGGATGAGCAGTTCTTC. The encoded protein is CASSSLGASWDEQFF.

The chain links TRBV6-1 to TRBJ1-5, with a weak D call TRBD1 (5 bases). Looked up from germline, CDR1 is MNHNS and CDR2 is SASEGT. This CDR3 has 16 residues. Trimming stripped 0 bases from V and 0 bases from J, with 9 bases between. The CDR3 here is CASSEAQGYSNQPQHF. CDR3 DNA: TGTGCCAGCAGTGAAGCGCAGGGCTATAGCAATCAGCCCCAGCATTTT.

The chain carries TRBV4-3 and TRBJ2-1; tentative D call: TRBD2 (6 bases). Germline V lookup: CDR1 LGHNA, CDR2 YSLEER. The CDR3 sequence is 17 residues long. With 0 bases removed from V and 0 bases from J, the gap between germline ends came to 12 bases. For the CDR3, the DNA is TGCGCCAGCAGCCAAGAGTTCCGGGGGAGCTCCTACAATGAGCAGTTCTTC. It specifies CASSQEFRGSSYNEQFF.

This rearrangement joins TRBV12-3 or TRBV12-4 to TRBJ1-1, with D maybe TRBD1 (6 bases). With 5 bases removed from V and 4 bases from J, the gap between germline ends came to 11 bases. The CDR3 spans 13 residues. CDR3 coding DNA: TGTGCCAGCAGTGGGGGCGGGGGCACTGAAGCTTTCTTT. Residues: CASSGGGGTEAFF.

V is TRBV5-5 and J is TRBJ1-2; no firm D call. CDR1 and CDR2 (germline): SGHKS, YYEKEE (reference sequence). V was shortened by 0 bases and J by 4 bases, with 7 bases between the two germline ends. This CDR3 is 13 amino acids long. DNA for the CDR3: TGTGCCAGCAGCTTGGAGTCAGGCTATGGCTACACCTTC. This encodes CASSLESGYGYTF.

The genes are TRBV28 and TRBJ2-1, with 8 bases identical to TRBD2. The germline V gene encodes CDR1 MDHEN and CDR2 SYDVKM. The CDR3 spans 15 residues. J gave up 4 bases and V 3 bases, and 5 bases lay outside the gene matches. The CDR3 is CASSLRGALYNEQFF. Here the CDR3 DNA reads TGTGCCAGCAGTTTGCGGGGGGCTTTATACAATGAGCAGTTCTTC.

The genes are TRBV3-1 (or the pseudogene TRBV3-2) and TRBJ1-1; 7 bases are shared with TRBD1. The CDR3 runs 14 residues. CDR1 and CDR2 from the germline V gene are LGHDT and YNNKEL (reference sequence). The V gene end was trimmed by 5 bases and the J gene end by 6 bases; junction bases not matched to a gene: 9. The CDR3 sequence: CASSKTGLIPEAFF. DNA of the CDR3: TGTGCCAGCAGCAAGACAGGGCTAATCCCTGAAGCTTTCTTT.

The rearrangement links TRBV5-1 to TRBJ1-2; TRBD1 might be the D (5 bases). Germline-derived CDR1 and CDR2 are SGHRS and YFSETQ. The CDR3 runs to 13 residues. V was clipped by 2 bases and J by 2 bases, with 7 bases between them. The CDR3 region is CASSLGQNYGYTF. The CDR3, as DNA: TGCGCCAGCAGCTTAGGACAAAACTATGGCTACACCTTC.

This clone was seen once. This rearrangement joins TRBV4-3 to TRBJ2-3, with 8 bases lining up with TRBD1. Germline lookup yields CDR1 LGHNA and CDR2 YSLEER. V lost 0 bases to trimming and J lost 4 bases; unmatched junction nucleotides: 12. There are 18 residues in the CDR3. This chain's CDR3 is CASSQDEPGTGPADTQYF. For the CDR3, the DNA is TGCGCCAGCAGCCAAGACGAGCCGGGGACAGGTCCTGCAGATACGCAGTATTTT.